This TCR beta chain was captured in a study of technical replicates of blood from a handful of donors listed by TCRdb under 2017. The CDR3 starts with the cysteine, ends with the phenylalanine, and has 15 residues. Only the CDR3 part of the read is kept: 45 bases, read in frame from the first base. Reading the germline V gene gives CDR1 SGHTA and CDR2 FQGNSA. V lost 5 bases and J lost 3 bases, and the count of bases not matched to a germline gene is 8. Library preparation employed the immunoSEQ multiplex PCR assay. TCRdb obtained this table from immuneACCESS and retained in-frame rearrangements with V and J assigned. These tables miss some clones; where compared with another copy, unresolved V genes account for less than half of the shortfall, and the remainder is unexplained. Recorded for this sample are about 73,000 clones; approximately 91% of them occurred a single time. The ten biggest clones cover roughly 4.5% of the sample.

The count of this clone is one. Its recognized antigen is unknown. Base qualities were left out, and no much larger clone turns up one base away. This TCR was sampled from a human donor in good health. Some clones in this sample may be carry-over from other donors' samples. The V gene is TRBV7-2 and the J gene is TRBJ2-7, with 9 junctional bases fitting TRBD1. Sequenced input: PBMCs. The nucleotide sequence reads TGTGCCAGCAGCCCCTACAGGGGGCAAGACTACGAGCAGTACTTC. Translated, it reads CASSPYRGQDYEQYF.